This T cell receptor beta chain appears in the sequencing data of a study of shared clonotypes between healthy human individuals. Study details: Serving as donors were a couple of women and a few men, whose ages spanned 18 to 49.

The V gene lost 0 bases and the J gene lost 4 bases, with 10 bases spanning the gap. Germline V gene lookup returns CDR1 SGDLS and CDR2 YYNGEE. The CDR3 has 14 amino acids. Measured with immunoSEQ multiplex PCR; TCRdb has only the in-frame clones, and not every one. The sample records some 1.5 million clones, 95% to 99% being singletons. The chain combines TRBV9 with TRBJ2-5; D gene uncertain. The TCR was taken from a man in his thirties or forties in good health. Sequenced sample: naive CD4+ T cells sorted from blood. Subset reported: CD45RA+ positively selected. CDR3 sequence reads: CASSVGSPPETQYF. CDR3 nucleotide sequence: TGTGCCAGCAGCGTAGGTAGTCCGCCAGAGACCCAGTACTTC.